The following is a T cell receptor (beta chain) sequence with its context. Antigen specificity is unknown. The entry originates in a study of shared clonotypes between healthy human individuals. Profiled with immunoSEQ multiplex PCR; TCRdb holds only in-frame clones, not every one. Found here are roughly 2.2 million clones, 80% to 95% of them singletons; the top ten hold 0.37%. With 2 bases clipped from V and 6 bases from J, the junction kept 3 bases outside the gene matches. This CDR3 is built from 13 residues. In germline, CDR1 is MNHNY, CDR2 SVGAGI (reference sequence). Study-level results: Clonotypes not shared had lower generation probabilities than those common to all four donors. Owing to a small donor count, the genetic and exposure-history diversity represented was limited. Naive CD4 clonotype sharing across four donors was about 5%.

The sequence derives from a man between 18 and 35 years old in good health. Some clones in this sample may be carry-over from other donors' samples. The rearrangement uses TRBV6-6 and TRBJ1-2; 7 bases map to TRBD1. Sequencing was carried out using naive CD4+ T cells from PBMCs. Indicated subset: CD45RA+ positively selected. CDR3 sequence reads: CASSYQGEHGYTF. Here the CDR3 DNA reads TGTGCCAGCAGTTACCAGGGGGAGCATGGCTACACCTTC.